The clone carrying this T cell receptor (beta chain) was detected only once. Its matching antigen is unknown. PCR was performed using 60 Vbeta and 13 Jbeta primers. Method: immunoSEQ multiplex PCR; TCRdb's copy keeps in-frame clones and lacks some. The sample carries under 200,000 clones, roughly two thirds recorded once. The sample comes from a study of cytomegalovirus exposure and HLA in healthy donors. Study background: The study's early data release held around 85 million unique TCRs from HLA-typed donors. Findings and limits, study-wide: Later analysis found that TCR beta chains associated with HLA were more clonally expanded than other, equally common chains. Later analysis suggested links between common viral pathogens and several top significant clusters.

In germline, CDR1 is SGHRS, CDR2 YFSETQ. The V segment lost 0 bases and the J segment 5 bases; nucleotides outside the gene matches: 7. This CDR3 spans 16 amino acids. All the people who gave samples were healthy bone marrow donors. The clonotype comes from a young woman in good health and CMV-seropositive. Source material: PBMCs. The chain employs TRBV5-1 and TRBJ2-2; 7 positions match TRBD1. The CDR3 protein is CASSLGDSPRTGELFF. The CDR3, as DNA: TGCGCCAGCAGCTTGGGGGACAGCCCCAGGACCGGGGAGCTGTTTTTT. Drawing the rest from reference TRBV5-1 and TRBJ2-2, the complete variable domain is KAGVTQTPRYLIKTRGQQVTLSCSPISGHRSVSWYQQTPGQGLQFLFEYFSETQRNKGNFPGRFSGRQFSNSRSEMNVSTLELGDSALYLCASSLGDSPRTGELFFGEGSRLTVL.